This TCR beta chain is drawn from a study of T cells in Graves' hyperthyroidism and ophthalmopathy. Trimming left V 4 bases short and J 0 bases short, with 12 bases between. CDR3 length: 15 residues. The germline V gene has CDR1 SGHTS and CDR2 YDEGEE. RNA transcripts yielded amplified TCR beta CDR3 regions. The study used the HTBI primer set for a first-round RT-PCR of the TCR CDR3. TCRdb independently ran MiXCR on the multiplex PCR reads; one entry per CDR3 protein. The table lists 300,000 to 350,000 distinct CDR3 sequences, under 25% of them singletons. Not enrolled were patients with uncontrolled infection, other autoimmune disease, pregnancy or lactation.

The chain is built from TRBV5-8 and TRBJ2-3; possible D gene TRBD2, 5 bases. This receptor was obtained from a woman aged 50 to 60 with Graves' hyperthyroidism. Source material: blood. The CDR3 region has the DNA TGTGCCAGCAGCCGTAGCGAAACTAGCACAGATACGCAGTATTTT. This translates into CASSRSETSTDTQYF. The full variable domain, completed using reference TRBV5-8 and TRBJ2-3, is EAGVTQSPTHLIKTRGQQATLRCSPISGHTSVYWYQQALGLGLQFLLWYDEGEERNRGNFPPRFSGRQFPNYSSELNVNALELEDSALYLCASSRSETSTDTQYFGPGTRLTVL.